A selection of T cell receptor beta chains follows, all from one sample in a study of CD8 T cells in ankylosing spondylitis. A single record per CDR3 protein comes from TCRdb applying MiXCR to the 5' RACE reads. The sample consists of 300,000 to 350,000 distinct CDR3 sequences, less than 25% of them appearing once. The sample was blood, either unsorted or a sorted T cell fraction (not recorded which). Every receptor here comes from a female donor with ankylosing spondylitis or in good health (not recorded which). Each CDR3 is given with its conserved first and last residue. D genes are given only for firm matches. Rows may omit the clone size; those that give it use once, few, many or a size class.

j_call d_call v_call cdr3_length clone_size cdr3_aa cdr3_nt
TRBJ2-1 TRBD1 TRBV12-3/TRBV12-4 13 few CATTDRLENEQFF TGTGCCACCACGGACAGGCTCGAAAATGAGCAGTTCTTC
TRBJ2-1 . TRBV4-3 14 many CASSSAGRDNEQFF TGCGCCAGCAGTTCGGCCGGGCGGGACAATGAGCAGTTCTTC
TRBJ2-2 . TRBV29-1 11 few CSVSYTGELFF TGCAGTGTAAGCTATACCGGGGAGCTGTTTTTT
TRBJ2-4 . TRBV19 13 few CASRGAGENIQYF TGTGCCAGTAGAGGCGCAGGGGAAAACATTCAGTACTTC
TRBJ2-5 TRBD1 TRBV20-1 12 . CSATGAQETQYF TGCAGTGCCACAGGGGCCCAAGAGACCCAGTACTTC
TRBJ2-7 . TRBV6-2/TRBV6-3 15 few CASSYRQLSSYEQYF TGTGCCAGCAGTTACCGACAGCTAAGCTCCTACGAGCAGTACTTC
TRBJ1-1 TRBD1 TRBV20-1 13 many CSARPGGRTEAFF TGCAGTGCTAGACCAGGGGGAAGGACTGAAGCTTTCTTT
TRBJ2-1 TRBD2 TRBV5-6 17 few CASSLRRLAGVLYEQFF TGTGCCAGCAGCTTGAGGAGGCTAGCGGGAGTCTTGTATGAGCAGTTCTTC
TRBJ1-2 TRBD1 TRBV12-3/TRBV12-4 13 . CASSLDRVYGYTF TGTGCCAGCAGCCTGGACAGGGTCTATGGCTACACCTTC
TRBJ2-3 TRBD1 TRBV27 15 . CASRDMGTGTDTQYF TGTGCCAGCAGGGATATGGGGACAGGGACAGATACGCAGTATTTT
TRBJ1-2 TRBD1 TRBV10-3 13 . CAIGGQTSRGYTF TGTGCCATCGGGGGACAGACTTCTCGGGGCTACACCTTC
TRBJ2-3 . TRBV12-3/TRBV12-4 14 few CASTPGLGASAQYF TGTGCCAGCACCCCGGGGCTTGGAGCTAGCGCGCAGTATTTT
TRBJ1-6 TRBD1 TRBV10-3 13 . CAIGTGDNSPLHF TGTGCCATCGGGACAGGGGATAATTCACCCCTCCACTTT
TRBJ2-5 . TRBV20-1 12 many CSASLRQETQYF TGCAGTGCTAGTCTTCGGCAAGAGACCCAGTACTTC
TRBJ2-5 . TRBV29-1 12 many CSGGRAQETQYF TGCAGCGGCGGACGGGCTCAAGAGACCCAGTACTTC
TRBJ1-4 TRBD1 TRBV7-2 13 . CACAGTGGEKLFF TGTGCCTGCGCCGGGACAGGGGGCGAAAAACTGTTTTTT
TRBJ2-3 . TRBV5-5 16 . CASSLMVGRGTDTQYF TGTGCCAGCAGCTTAATGGTCGGTAGAGGGACAGATACGCAGTATTTT
TRBJ1-3 . TRBV6-5 15 . CASSYDWFSGNTIYF TGTGCCAGCAGTTACGATTGGTTCTCTGGAAACACCATATATTTT
TRBJ1-1 . TRBV7-2 15 few CASSNYPGLNTEAFF TGTGCCAGCAGCAACTACCCAGGGTTGAACACTGAAGCTTTCTTT
TRBJ1-2 . TRBV27 14 . CASSTAGRGYGYTF TGTGCCAGCAGTACCGCAGGGAGGGGGTATGGCTACACCTTC
TRBJ2-1 . TRBV11-2 12 many CASSLDGREQFF TGTGCCAGCAGCTTAGATGGGAGGGAGCAGTTCTTC
TRBJ2-1 . TRBV7-9 10 . CASTRMRPFF TGTGCCAGCACCAGAATGCGGCCGTTCTTC
TRBJ2-1 TRBD2 TRBV5-6 13 many CASSFGSGNEQFF TGTGCCAGCAGCTTTGGTAGCGGGAATGAGCAGTTCTTC
TRBJ2-2 . TRBV6-1 14 many CASSPRGGTGELFF TGTGCCAGCAGTCCACGGGGCGGGACCGGGGAGCTGTTTTTT
TRBJ2-7 TRBD2 TRBV10-3 14 . CAITDYREGYEQYF TGTGCCATCACGGACTATCGGGAGGGGTACGAGCAGTACTTC
TRBJ2-1 . TRBV7-2 17 . CASSLVGGRDLIYEQFF TGTGCCAGCAGCTTAGTAGGGGGGCGGGACCTTATCTATGAGCAGTTCTTC
TRBJ2-5 TRBD2 TRBV12-3/TRBV12-4 14 few CASSFTSGKETQYF TGTGCCAGCAGTTTTACTAGCGGAAAAGAGACCCAGTACTTC
TRBJ1-5 TRBD1 TRBV12-3/TRBV12-4 15 . CASSSRTGKNQPQHF TGTGCCAGCAGTTCCCGGACAGGGAAGAATCAGCCCCAGCATTTT
TRBJ1-1 . TRBV7-8 15 . CASSKIGGWSTEAFF TGTGCCAGCAGCAAAATTGGGGGCTGGAGCACTGAAGCTTTCTTT
TRBJ1-2 . TRBV27 10 . CASSLYGYTF TGTGCCAGCAGTTTATATGGCTACACCTTC
TRBJ2-1 . TRBV25-1 18 few CASSSPALGRSSYNEQFF TGTGCCAGCAGTTCCCCCGCGCTGGGCAGAAGCTCCTACAATGAGCAGTTCTTC
TRBJ2-7 . TRBV15 15 . CATSLPSGASYEQYF TGTGCCACCAGCCTACCCAGCGGTGCCTCCTACGAGCAGTACTTC
TRBJ2-5 TRBD2 TRBV5-4 17 few CASSRGGLAGAQETQYF TGTGCCAGCAGCCGGGGGGGACTAGCGGGAGCTCAAGAGACCCAGTACTTC
TRBJ2-4 TRBD2 TRBV27 20 few CASSLYRSTTSGPTKNIQYF TGTGCCAGCAGTTTATATAGGTCTACGACTAGCGGGCCAACCAAAAACATTCAGTACTTC
TRBJ2-5 . TRBV29-1 14 many CSVEGGTYQETQYF TGCAGCGTTGAAGGCGGGACGTACCAAGAGACCCAGTACTTC
TRBJ2-7 TRBD1 TRBV7-9 14 . CASRRTGKYYEQYF TGTGCCAGCAGAAGGACAGGGAAGTACTACGAGCAGTACTTC
TRBJ1-4 . TRBV5-5 14 few CASSLLVQDEKLFF TGTGCCAGCAGCTTGTTAGTTCAGGACGAAAAACTGTTTTTT
TRBJ1-1 . TRBV29-1 11 many CSVDTYSEAFF TGCAGCGTTGACACCTATTCTGAAGCTTTCTTT
TRBJ2-1 TRBD2 TRBV25-1 14 . CASSKPGGENEQFF TGTGCCAGCAGTAAGCCGGGGGGGGAAAATGAGCAGTTCTTC
TRBJ2-3 TRBD2 TRBV20-1 14 . CSARASGYTDTQYF TGCAGTGCTAGAGCTAGCGGATACACAGATACGCAGTATTTT